A single sample is the source of the 20 T cell receptor beta chains below, sequenced in a study of long-term antiretroviral therapy in people with HIV (dated by TCRdb to 2022 to 2024). The immunoSEQ hsTCRB v3.0 assay was used at survey level resolution to sequence the TRB variable region. The table comes from immuneACCESS by way of TCRdb, which keeps in-frame sequences with V and J called. Part of the clones is missing from these tables; in studies checked, under half for an unresolved V gene and the rest for unknown reasons. This sample is represented by 34,000 or so clones; nearly 95% of them were singletons. 3% to 4% of the sample belongs to the ten largest clones. This sample comprised unsorted PBMCs, obtained approximately 5.1 years after starting antiretroviral therapy. All receptors derive from a woman aged 50 to 60 with HIV.

DNA for the CDR3: TGTGCCAGCAATGTCGAACCGGGACAGCTGACTACCCACTGTTCACCCCTCCACTTT. It encodes CASNVEPGQLTTHCSPLHF. The V call is TRBV27, the J call TRBJ1-6; 7 positions match TRBD1. V lost 7 bases to trimming and J lost 9 bases; unmatched junction nucleotides: 24. Germline CDR1 reads MNHEY; CDR2 reads SMNVEV (reference sequence). The CDR3 length is 19 residues.

V gene TRBV5-1 combines with J gene TRBJ1-2; D is unresolved. V was shortened by 4 bases and J by 0 bases, with 13 bases between the two germline ends. The CDR3 has 15 residues. Germline lookup yields CDR1 SGHRS and CDR2 YFSETQ. Written as DNA, the CDR3 is TGCGCCAGCAGCGTGGGAAATAGAGCTAACTATGGCTACACCTTC. Protein product: CASSVGNRANYGYTF.

The V gene is TRBV10-3, the J gene TRBJ1-2, with unresolved D. The CDR3 length is 15 residues. The V and J ends lost 0 bases and 11 bases respectively, with 19 bases between them. The germline V gene has CDR1 ENHRY and CDR2 SYGVKD. Here the CDR3 reads CAISESVARVARYTF. CDR3 coding DNA: TGTGCCATCAGTGAGTCGGTAGCTAGAGTAGCGAGATACACCTTC.

The table lists this clone with a count of one. The chain recombines TRBV7-6 with TRBJ1-2; 8 bases are a match to TRBD1. This CDR3 spans 13 amino acids. J lost 3 bases, V lost 5 bases, and 2 bases had no gene match. The germline V gene has CDR1 SGHVS and CDR2 FNYEAQ. CDR3 sequence: CASSTGQDYGYTF. As DNA, the CDR3 is TGTGCCAGCAGCACGGGACAGGACTATGGCTACACCTTC.

The genes are TRBV30 and TRBJ1-2, with 8 bases lining up with TRBD1. With 3 bases clipped from V and 4 bases from J, the junction kept 7 bases outside the gene matches. CDR3 length: 14 residues. CDR1 GTSNPN and CDR2 SVGIG come from the germline V gene (reference sequence). The CDR3 DNA follows: TGTGCCTGGAGATTAAAGGGACAGGTCTATGGCTACACCTTC. Its translation: CAWRLKGQVYGYTF.

The chain is built from TRBV9 and TRBJ1-5; D gene ambiguous. V gave up 3 bases and J gave up 6 bases, with 22 bases separating them. The germline V gene has CDR1 SGDLS and CDR2 YYNGEE. There are 17 residues in the CDR3. The CDR3 protein is CASSAGSGDNLVQPQHF. In DNA form, the CDR3 reads TGTGCCAGCAGCGCGGGATCCGGCGACAATCTAGTTCAGCCCCAGCATTTT.

V is TRBV5-6 and J is TRBJ2-1; D uncertain. The CDR3 consists of 13 residues. Between the trimmed V and J ends, which lost 0 bases and 2 bases, there was a span of 3 bases. Germline-derived CDR1 and CDR2 are SGHDT and YYEEEE. As DNA, the CDR3 is TGTGCCAGCAGCTTGGGGCCCTACAATGAGCAGTTCTTC. Amino acids: CASSLGPYNEQFF.

This rearrangement joins TRBV2 to TRBJ1-2, with D maybe TRBD1 (6 bases). Germline lookup yields CDR1 SNHLY and CDR2 FYNNEI. Between the trimmed V and J ends, which lost 6 bases and 8 bases, there was a span of 13 bases. This CDR3 is 12 amino acids long. CDR3 in amino acids: CASRQGPKGYTF. For the CDR3, the DNA is TGTGCCAGCAGACAGGGTCCTAAGGGCTACACCTTC. The full variable domain, in which reference TRBV2 and TRBJ1-2 provide the parts outside the CDR3, is EPEVTQTPSHQVTQMGQEVILRCVPISNHLYFYWYRQILGQKVEFLVSFYNNEISEKSEIFDDQFSVERPDGSNFTLKIRSTKLEDSAMYFCASRQGPKGYTFGSGTRLTVV.

The rearrangement joins TRBV5-5 to TRBJ2-1; TRBD1 matches at 10 bases. Germline CDR1 reads SGHKS; CDR2 reads YYEKEE (reference sequence). The CDR3 contains 15 residues. The J segment lost 3 bases and the V segment lost 0 bases, leaving 0 bases of the junction unmatched. CDR3 nucleotide sequence: TGTGCCAGCAGCTTGGGGACAGGGGGCTACAATGAGCAGTTCTTC. Translated: CASSLGTGGYNEQFF.

This CDR3 reads CASSLGLSTDTQYF. Here the CDR3 DNA reads TGCGCCAGCAGCTTGGGACTTTCCACAGATACGCAGTATTTT. J is TRBJ2-3 and V is TRBV5-1; D gene uncertain. The germline V and J ends were trimmed by 0 bases and 2 bases, with 7 bases remaining between them. This CDR3 contains 14 residues. Germline CDR1 and CDR2: SGHRS and YFSETQ.

The rearrangement links TRBV5-5 to TRBJ2-4; the D gene could be TRBD1 or TRBD2 (5 bases each). The germline gives CDR1 SGHKS, CDR2 YYEKEE (reference sequence). Deletions cut 4 bases from V and 0 bases from J, with 8 bases between. This CDR3 region has 14 residues. The CDR3 loop reads CASSRDLAKNIQYF. CDR3 nucleotide sequence: TGTGCCAGCAGCCGGGACCTAGCCAAAAACATTCAGTACTTC.

The rearrangement uses TRBV7-3 and TRBJ2-3, with 9 bases aligning to TRBD2. From germline, CDR1 is SGHTA and CDR2 FQGTGA. J lost 7 bases, V lost 1 base, and 9 bases had no gene match. The CDR3 length is 16 residues. Here the CDR3 DNA reads TGTGCCAGCAGCTTAATTGGCGGGGGGGGCGGGAATACGCAGTATTTT. Amino acid sequence: CASSLIGGGGGNTQYF.

This rearrangement joins TRBV5-5 to TRBJ2-7; 9 bases fit TRBD1. V gave up 1 base and J gave up 2 bases; unmatched junction bases: 7. CDR1 is SGHKS, CDR2 YYEKEE, per germline (reference sequence). The CDR3 spans 16 residues. CDR3 amino acids: CASSLTTGGRAYEQYF. DNA of the CDR3: TGTGCCAGCAGCTTGACAACAGGGGGCCGAGCCTACGAGCAGTACTTC.

The rearrangement links TRBV7-9 to TRBJ1-5, with TRBD1 identical over 8 bases. The germline gives CDR1 SEHNR, CDR2 FQNEAQ (reference sequence). CDR3 length: 16 amino acids. Unmatched junction bases numbered 3, after V lost 1 base and J lost 1 base. Here the CDR3 reads CASSLGAGGSNQPQHF. The CDR3 region has the DNA TGTGCCAGCAGCTTAGGGGCAGGGGGCAGCAATCAGCCCCAGCATTTT.

V and J are TRBV19 and TRBJ1-2; D remains unclear. Trimming removed 2 bases from V and 0 bases from J, with 1 base in between. CDR3 size: 12 residues. The germline V gene encodes CDR1 LNHDA and CDR2 SQIVND (reference sequence). The CDR3 loop reads CASSIPNYGYTF. For the CDR3, the DNA is TGTGCCAGTAGTATACCTAACTATGGCTACACCTTC.

V gene TRBV4-1 combines with J gene TRBJ1-5; no clear D gene. The V and J ends lost 0 bases and 3 bases respectively, with 9 bases between them. CDR3 size: 15 residues. Looked up from germline, CDR1 is MGHRA and CDR2 is YSYEKL. The CDR3 region has the DNA TGCGCCAGCAGCCAAGATACCGGGATCAATCAGCCCCAGCATTTT. This translates into CASSQDTGINQPQHF.

The chain joins TRBV5-5 to TRBJ2-1; D uncertain. Trimming shortened V by 5 bases and J by 5 bases, and 11 bases separated the two germline ends. Germline-derived CDR1 and CDR2 are SGHKS and YYEKEE (reference sequence). This CDR3 comprises 13 residues. The DNA for the CDR3 is TGTGCCAGCAGTGTGGGTCCCGACAATGAGCAGTTCTTC. Its protein is CASSVGPDNEQFF.

The chain couples TRBV5-1 to TRBJ2-7; D is perhaps TRBD2 (6 bases). This CDR3 comprises 15 residues. The V end lost 4 bases, the J end lost 2 bases, and 16 bases lay between the germline ends. Germline-derived CDR1 and CDR2 are SGHRS and YFSETQ. As DNA, the CDR3 is TGCGCCAGCAGCCCCTATTCGGGGGATACCTACGAGCAGTACTTC. Translation gives CASSPYSGDTYEQYF.

This sequence joins TRBV7-8 and TRBJ1-6, with 7 nucleotides matching TRBD1. J gave up 0 bases and V 5 bases, and 4 bases lay outside the gene matches. Germline lookup yields CDR1 SGHVS and CDR2 FQNEAQ. There are 16 residues in the CDR3. This CDR3 reads CASSLRDSSYNSPLHF. The CDR3 nucleotides read TGTGCCAGCAGCCTAAGGGACAGCTCCTATAATTCACCCCTCCACTTT.

CDR3 coding DNA: TGTGCCAGCAGGTCCGGGACAGGACCTTATGGCTACACCTTC. Translating it yields CASRSGTGPYGYTF. The chain joins TRBV6-5 to TRBJ1-2; 8 bases agree with TRBD1. J lost 5 bases, V lost 6 bases, and 8 bases had no gene match. This CDR3 has 14 amino acids. CDR1 is MNHEY and CDR2 is SVGAGI in the germline V gene.